These T cell receptor beta chains were read from a single sample in a study of blood T cell repertoires in COVID-19. Sequencing was performed with immunoSEQ multiplex PCR; in TCRdb, only in-frame clones are kept and a portion is missing. Among approximately 220,000 clones listed, around 84% were seen once. Sequencing used PBMCs or T cells enriched from blood (not recorded which). The receptors were sampled from a woman aged 40 to 49 with acute COVID-19. Each CDR3 is given with its conserved first and last residue. D genes are given only for firm matches. A clone size is listed for some rows: how often the clone was seen (once, few, many), or a class if it is expanded.

CDR3nt	CDR3aa	abundance	v_gene	j_gene	d_gene
TGCGCCAGCAGCCAGGGACTAGCGGGCCTCTACGAGCAGTACTTC	CASSQGLAGLYEQYF	-	TRBV4-3	TRBJ2-7	TRBD2
TGTGCCAGCAGCCACCTAAGCTCCTACGAGCAGTACTTC	CASSHLSSYEQYF	-	TRBV3-1/TRBV3-2	TRBJ2-7	-
TGTGCCAGCAGCCAAGAAGAGGGATTGAGCAATCAGCCCCAGCATTTT	CASSQEEGLSNQPQHF	-	TRBV4-2	TRBJ1-5	-
TGTGCCAGCAGTCGGCAGGGGAGCTCCTACGAGCAGTACTTC	CASSRQGSSYEQYF	-	TRBV27	TRBJ2-7	-
TGTGCCACCAGTGATCCCGGAGGGGCGGGAGTTGGAGAGACCCAGTACTTC	CATSDPGGAGVGETQYF	-	TRBV24-1	TRBJ2-5	TRBD2
TGTGCCAGCAGCTTAGGCCAGCGGTGGAGCTCCTATAATTCACCCCTCCACTTT	CASSLGQRWSSYNSPLHF	once	TRBV13	TRBJ1-6	-
TGCGCCAGCAGTCGGCCTGAGGTTAGAGCCTACGAGCAGTACTTC	CASSRPEVRAYEQYF	few	TRBV5-1	TRBJ2-7	-
TGTGCCAGCAGCTTAGTTAAGGGGGATCAAGAGACCCAGTACTTC	CASSLVKGDQETQYF	-	TRBV7-2	TRBJ2-5	-
TGCGCCAGCTCTCTCTCAACTAATGAAAAACTGTTTTTT	CASSLSTNEKLFF	-	TRBV10-1	TRBJ1-4	-
TGTGCCACCAGCAGAGGACCGGGACAGCTAAGCTCCTATAATTCACCCCTCCACTTT	CATSRGPGQLSSYNSPLHF	few	TRBV15	TRBJ1-6	TRBD1
TGTGCCAGCAGCGGACAGGGAGGTTTGAACACTGAAGCTTTCTTT	CASSGQGGLNTEAFF	-	TRBV5-4	TRBJ1-1	TRBD1
TGTGCCAGCAGCTTTTCAGGGGGCGATGGCTACACCTTC	CASSFSGGDGYTF	-	TRBV5-4	TRBJ1-2	TRBD1
TGCGCCAGCAGCTTGGGCGGGGGCGGACCTAGCACAGATACGCAGTATTTT	CASSLGGGGPSTDTQYF	once	TRBV5-1	TRBJ2-3	-
TGTGCCAGCAGCCCGGCGAGAGGTAACACCGGGGAGCTGTTTTTT	CASSPARGNTGELFF	-	TRBV5-4	TRBJ2-2	-
TGCGCCAGCAGCCAAGTCGGCGGGGGGATCAATGAAAAACTGTTTTTT	CASSQVGGGINEKLFF	-	TRBV4-1	TRBJ1-4	-
TGTGCCAGCAAAACGCTAGCGGGGTCTAGCACAGATACGCAGTATTTT	CASKTLAGSSTDTQYF	-	TRBV5-5	TRBJ2-3	TRBD2
TGTGCCAGCAGTGCCCGACTAGCAGCCTACAATGAGCAGTTCTTC	CASSARLAAYNEQFF	-	TRBV7-6	TRBJ2-1	TRBD2
TGTGCCAGCAGCTTAGCGGGAGGGTACAATGAGCAGTTCTTC	CASSLAGGYNEQFF	-	TRBV7-3	TRBJ2-1	TRBD2
TGTGCCAGCAGCTTAGGGACAGATAACTATGGCTACACCTTC	CASSLGTDNYGYTF	-	TRBV11-2	TRBJ1-2	-
TGTGCCAGCTCTTCCTCACTGGTGAACACCGGGGAGCTGTTTTTT	CASSSSLVNTGELFF	-	TRBV18	TRBJ2-2	-
TGTGCCAGCAGCCCTAATGGACAGATCTACAATGAGCAGTTCTTC	CASSPNGQIYNEQFF	-	TRBV11-1	TRBJ2-1	-
TGCGCCAGCAGAGCGGACAGAGCTCCCTACGAGCAGTACTTC	CASRADRAPYEQYF	-	TRBV10-1	TRBJ2-7	-
TGTGCCAGCAGTGGACAGGGCTCTCCCCTCCACTTT	CASSGQGSPLHF	-	TRBV5-5	TRBJ1-6	TRBD1
TGTGCCAGCAGCCGTCGGGGGATCGAGGTCAATGAGCAGTTCTTC	CASSRRGIEVNEQFF	-	TRBV7-9	TRBJ2-1	-
TGTGCCAGTAGTACTCATAGTTCGGGTGAAGCTTTCTTT	CASSTHSSGEAFF	-	TRBV19	TRBJ1-1	-
TGTGCCAGTAGTATCCGCCAGGCGATCCGGATGAACACTGAAGCTTTCTTT	CASSIRQAIRMNTEAFF	many	TRBV19	TRBJ1-1	-
TGTGCCAGCAGTTACCCACAGGGGAGGAACCCTGAAGCTTTCTTT	CASSYPQGRNPEAFF	-	TRBV7-6	TRBJ1-1	TRBD1
TGTGCCAGCAGTGAATGGGGCGGTGAGAACTATGGCTACACCTTC	CASSEWGGENYGYTF	once	TRBV25-1	TRBJ1-2	-
TGTGCCAGCAGCGTAGCTACGTCGGGGGGCGAAAAACTGTTTTTT	CASSVATSGGEKLFF	-	TRBV9	TRBJ1-4	-
TGCAGCGTTGAACGGGGACAGGGTTCGGGAAACACCATATATTTT	CSVERGQGSGNTIYF	-	TRBV29-1	TRBJ1-3	TRBD1
TGTGCCAGCAGCGACCGGGACAGACCCTACGAGCAGTACTTC	CASSDRDRPYEQYF	few	TRBV27	TRBJ2-7	TRBD1
TGTGCCAGCAGTTTGATCCCGGGATATAATTCACCCCTCCACTTT	CASSLIPGYNSPLHF	few	TRBV27	TRBJ1-6	-
TGTGCCTGGAGTCTAGCAGCGAACACTGAAGCTTTCTTT	CAWSLAANTEAFF	-	TRBV30	TRBJ1-1	-
TGTGCCAGCAGTCGCGGGGGCCGAAAGCTTGGTGAAAAACTGTTTTTT	CASSRGGRKLGEKLFF	-	TRBV28	TRBJ1-4	-
TGTGCCAGCAGCCAAGACCCAGGTACTAACTATGGCTACACCTTC	CASSQDPGTNYGYTF	many	TRBV3-1/TRBV3-2	TRBJ1-2	-
TGTGCCAGCAGTTCGGGTACCTTGGGGCAGTACTTC	CASSSGTLGQYF	-	TRBV27	TRBJ2-7	-
TGTGCCAGCAGCCGATCCAGAAGCGGCTCCCAAGAGACCCAGTACTTC	CASSRSRSGSQETQYF	-	TRBV6-2/TRBV6-3	TRBJ2-5	-
TGTGCCAGCAGTCCGACTAGCGGGAGGGGCGCGCAGTATTTT	CASSPTSGRGAQYF	-	TRBV28	TRBJ2-3	TRBD2
TGTGCCAGCAGTCGAATCGGGGTTTTGGATTCACCCCTCCACTTT	CASSRIGVLDSPLHF	few	TRBV11-2	TRBJ1-6	-
TGTGCCAGCAGCGTTCAGGTAGCAACTAATGAAAAACTGTTTTTT	CASSVQVATNEKLFF	-	TRBV9	TRBJ1-4	-
TGTGCCAGTAGTAATGGCAGGTCCTACGAGCAGTACTTC	CASSNGRSYEQYF	-	TRBV19	TRBJ2-7	-
TGCGCCAGCAGCTTGGGAAACAGGGGTGGCGCTGAAGCTTTCTTT	CASSLGNRGGAEAFF	-	TRBV5-1	TRBJ1-1	TRBD1
TGTGCCAGCAGCCCACTAGGTATTGGTACCGGGGAGCTGTTTTTT	CASSPLGIGTGELFF	few	TRBV7-3	TRBJ2-2	-
TGTGCCAGCAGCCGGAAACTAGACCCAGAGACCGACGAGCAGTACTTC	CASSRKLDPETDEQYF	-	TRBV7-2	TRBJ2-7	-
TGTGCCAGCGGGTCTAGCGGGAGGGGACCCACAGATACGCAGTATTTT	CASGSSGRGPTDTQYF	-	TRBV25-1	TRBJ2-3	TRBD2
TGTGCCAGCTCACCACAGGGGTCTGGGGCCAACGTCCTGACTTTC	CASSPQGSGANVLTF	-	TRBV18	TRBJ2-6	-
TGCGCCAGCAGCTTGGGACAGGAGCGGTCACCCCTCCACTTT	CASSLGQERSPLHF	-	TRBV5-1	TRBJ1-6	-
TGTGCCAGCAGTGGTTCTGCGGGGGCCGACACTGAAGCTTTCTTT	CASSGSAGADTEAFF	-	TRBV2	TRBJ1-1	-
TGTGCCACTTGCCGTCTAGCGGGGGGCCCAGATACGCAGTATTTT	CATCRLAGGPDTQYF	-	TRBV6-5	TRBJ2-3	TRBD2